The TCR beta chain described here comes from a study of cytomegalovirus exposure and HLA in healthy donors. Germline CDR1 reads SEHNR; CDR2 reads FQNEAQ (reference sequence). This CDR3 is 14 amino acids long. V lost 1 base to trimming and J lost 1 base, with 7 bases between them. In regard to this clone: No antigen is known for it.

Primers for the PCR totalled 60 Vbeta and 13 Jbeta. Profiling relied on immunoSEQ multiplex PCR, and the TCRdb table lists in-frame clones only, not all of them. The table lists about 190,000 clones, around 87% of them singletons. Every donor was a healthy person donating bone marrow. Study results and caveats: TCR beta sequences reportedly predicted most subjects' HLA-A and HLA-B alleles accurately. Later analysis suggested links between common viral pathogens and several top significant clusters.

The chain carries TRBV7-9 and TRBJ1-1; the D is unclear. The source of this sequence is a woman aged 18-29 years in good health and CMV-seronegative. The sequencing sample was made of PBMCs. The CDR3 reads CASSLDAGNTEAFF. As DNA, the CDR3 is TGTGCCAGCAGCTTAGATGCAGGGAACACTGAAGCTTTCTTT.